The clone carrying this T cell receptor (beta chain) was seen a handful of times. Original analysis: Reference gene primers were amplified, and this amplification served to estimate nucleated cell counts. Sequencing was performed with immunoSEQ multiplex PCR; in TCRdb, only in-frame clones are kept and a portion is missing. V, J and clone size derive from that table, while D and trimming were established from the DNA sequence. The sample shows around 81,000 clones, approximately 80% of them seen only once. This sample stems from a study of blood T cell repertoires in COVID-19. Study at large: The origin of the acute and convalescent COVID-19 samples was the United States, Italy and Spain. T cells, B-cell-depleted T cells, or PBMCs provided the cDNA or gDNA that served as material.

The TCR was taken from a human donor in a cohort sampled during active COVID-19. The source material was peripheral blood.

The CDR3 sequence is CASSLQGSNQPQHF. The CDR3 bases are TGTGCCAGCAGCTTGCAGGGGTCTAATCAGCCCCAGCATTTT. The rearrangement uses TRBV7-9 and TRBJ1-5, with D possibly TRBD1 on 6 matching bases. The V and J ends lost 3 bases and 4 bases respectively, with 10 bases between them. The CDR3 spans 14 residues. Germline-derived CDR1 and CDR2 are SEHNR and FQNEAQ (reference sequence).